This TCR beta chain was sequenced for a study of shared clonotypes between healthy human individuals. Sequencing used immunoSEQ multiplex PCR; TCRdb keeps in-frame clones, though not all of them. The table lists 2 million to 2.5 million clones, about 92% of them singletons, with more than 1.5% in the top ten. Naive-designated CD8 cells lacked CD45RO, were positively enriched for CCR7, and omitted terminally differentiated effector memory CD45RA+ cells. Regarding the study as a whole: In contrast to clonotypes shared by all four donors, non-shared clonotypes had lower generation probabilities.

About this clone itself: Its antigen is unidentified.

With V trimmed by 6 bases and J by 5 bases, 9 bases remained unmatched. CDR1 is SEHNR and CDR2 is FQNEAQ in the germline V gene (reference sequence). The CDR3 sequence is 14 residues long. The sequence was collected from a man aged 18 to 29 in good health. Some clones in this sample may be carry-over from other donors' samples. This rearrangement joins TRBV7-9 to TRBJ2-7, with 8 bases aligning to TRBD1. The specimen sequenced was naive CD8+ T cells from PBMCs. CDR3 in amino acids: CASSPTGVPHEQYF. The DNA of the CDR3 is TGTGCCAGCAGTCCGACAGGGGTGCCCCACGAGCAGTACTTC.